This T cell receptor beta chain originates from a study of cytomegalovirus exposure and HLA in healthy donors. Whole-study context: Roughly 180 million T cells yielded 120 million or so unique TCR beta sequences, as an earlier analysis found. Study-wide results and caveats: Common viral pathogens seemed to be connected with several of the most significant clusters, according to a later analysis. Overall, under 200 TCR beta chains were annotated as cytomegalovirus-associated. Generally TCR sequences proved uncommon, though certain public TCRs appeared in numerous donors.

PCR involved 60 Vbeta and 13 Jbeta primers. Only in-frame clones appear in the TCRdb table, and some are missing; sequencing was by immunoSEQ multiplex PCR. The data contain some 60,000 clones, 65% to 90% of them singletons. In the case of this clone: Its antigen is unidentified.

Germline V gene sequence: CDR1 SGDLS, CDR2 YYNGEE. J lost 8 bases, V lost 7 bases, and 4 bases had no gene match. The CDR3 contains 13 residues. The sequencing input was PBMCs. The chain joins TRBV9 to TRBJ2-1; 12 positions agree with TRBD2. The TCR sequence derives from a female donor in good health and CMV-seronegative. CDR3 coding DNA: TGTGCCAGCTCTAGCGGGGGGGAAGATGAGCAGTTCTTC. It codes for CASSSGGEDEQFF.